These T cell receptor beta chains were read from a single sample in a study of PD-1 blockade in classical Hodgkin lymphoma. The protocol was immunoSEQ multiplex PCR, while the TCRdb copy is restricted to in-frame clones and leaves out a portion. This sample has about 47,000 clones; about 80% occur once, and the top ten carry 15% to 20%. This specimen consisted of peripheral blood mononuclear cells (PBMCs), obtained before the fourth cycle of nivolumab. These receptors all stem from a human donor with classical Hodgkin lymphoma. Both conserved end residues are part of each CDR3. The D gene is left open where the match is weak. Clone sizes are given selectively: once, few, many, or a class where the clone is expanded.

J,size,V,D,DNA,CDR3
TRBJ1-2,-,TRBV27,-,TGTGCCAGCAGTTTACAAAAGGGATCGGGTGGCTACACCTTC,CASSLQKGSGGYTF
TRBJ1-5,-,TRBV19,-,TGTGCCAGTAGTCCGGGACACAGGGAATATAGCAATCAGCCCCAGCATTTT,CASSPGHREYSNQPQHF
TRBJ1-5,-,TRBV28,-,TGTGCCAGCAGTCCTCTGTGGGGGCGTGGCAATCAGCCCCAGCATTTT,CASSPLWGRGNQPQHF
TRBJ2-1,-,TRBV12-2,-,TGTGCAAGTCGCTTACAAGGACTTGACAATGAGCAGTTCTTC,CASRLQGLDNEQFF
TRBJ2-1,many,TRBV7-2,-,TGTGCCAGCAGCTTAGAGGCTGAGAATGAGCAGTTCTTC,CASSLEAENEQFF
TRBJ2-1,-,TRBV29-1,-,TGCAGCGTTGCGCCCGTCACCTACAATGAGCAGTTCTTC,CSVAPVTYNEQFF
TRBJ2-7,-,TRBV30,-,TGTGCCTGGGGAAGGGGTCTGCAGTACTTC,CAWGRGLQYF
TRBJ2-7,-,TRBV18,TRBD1,TGTGCCAGCTCACCTAACACAGACAGGGTTCACTACGAGCAGTACTTC,CASSPNTDRVHYEQYF
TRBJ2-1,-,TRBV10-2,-,TGCGCCAGCAGTGATTCGTACAATGAGCAGTTCTTC,CASSDSYNEQFF
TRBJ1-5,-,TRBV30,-,TGTGCCTGGAGTGTTGGGGGGAAGGGGCAGCCCCAGCATTTT,CAWSVGGKGQPQHF
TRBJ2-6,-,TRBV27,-,TGTGCCAGCAGTCCTGGACAGTATCGCTCTGGGGCCAACGTCCTGACTTTC,CASSPGQYRSGANVLTF
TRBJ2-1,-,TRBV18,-,TGTGCCAGCTCGTCCCAAGTGGATGAGCAGTTCTTC,CASSSQVDEQFF
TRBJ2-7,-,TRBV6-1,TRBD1,TGTGCCAGCAGTGTTGTAGGGACAGGAGTCTACGAGCAGTACTTC,CASSVVGTGVYEQYF
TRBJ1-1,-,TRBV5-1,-,TGCGCCAGCAGCCCCGGAGGGGCAGGTACTGAAGCTTTCTTT,CASSPGGAGTEAFF
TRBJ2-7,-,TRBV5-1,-,TGCGCCAGCAGCTCTGCGGGCAGGTACGAGCAGTACTTC,CASSSAGRYEQYF
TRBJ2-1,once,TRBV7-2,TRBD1,TGTGCCAGCAGCTTAAGCTGGACAGGGCCCAAAAATGAGCAGTTCTTC,CASSLSWTGPKNEQFF
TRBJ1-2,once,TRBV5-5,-,TGTGCCAGCAGCTTGGTGGTTCTGGGCTATGGCTACACCTTC,CASSLVVLGYGYTF
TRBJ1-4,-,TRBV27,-,TGTGCCAGCAGCCCAAGGGTAAACGAAAAACTGTTTTTT,CASSPRVNEKLFF
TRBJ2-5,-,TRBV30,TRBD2,TGTGCCTGGAGTGTAAGCGGGAGGCTAGAGACCCAGTACTTC,CAWSVSGRLETQYF
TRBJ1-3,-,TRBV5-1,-,TGCGCCAGTAAAGAGGGGGGGTCCGACGGAAACACCATATATTTT,CASKEGGSDGNTIYF
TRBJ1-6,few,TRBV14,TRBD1,TGTGCCAGCAGCCTACGACAGGGGAACAATTCACCCCTCCACTTT,CASSLRQGNNSPLHF
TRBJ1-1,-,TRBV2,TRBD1,TGTGCCAGCAGTGAAACAGGGGGCGTCACTGAAGCTTTCTTT,CASSETGGVTEAFF
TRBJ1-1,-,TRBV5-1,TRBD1,TGCGCCAGCAGCGAAAAACAGGGGGCGGAGAGAGCTTTCTTT,CASSEKQGAERAFF
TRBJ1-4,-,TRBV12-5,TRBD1,TGTGCTAGTGGGAGAGGGGGCCAAGAGGAAAAACTGTTTTTT,CASGRGGQEEKLFF
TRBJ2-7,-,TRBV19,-,TGTGCCAGTAGTATTCCGGGACTCTACGAGCAGTACTTC,CASSIPGLYEQYF
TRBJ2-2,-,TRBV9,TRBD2,TGTGCCAGCAGCGTAGTCGGGAGGCCGCGAGGCGGGGAGCTGTTTTTT,CASSVVGRPRGGELFF
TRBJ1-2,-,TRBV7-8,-,TGTGCCAGCAGCCATCTTCGAATGGGGAGCGGCTACACCTTC,CASSHLRMGSGYTF
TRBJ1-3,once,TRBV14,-,TGTGCCAGCAGTGTGGCAGGGGCGTCTGGAAACACCATATATTTT,CASSVAGASGNTIYF
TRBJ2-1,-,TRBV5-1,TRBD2,TGCGCCAGCAGCCCCGGGACTAGCGGGAGGCCCCCGGAGCAGTTCTTC,CASSPGTSGRPPEQFF
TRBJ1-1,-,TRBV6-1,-,TGTGCCAGCAGTGATATTCCAGACACTGAAGCTTTCTTT,CASSDIPDTEAFF
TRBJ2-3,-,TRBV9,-,TGTGCCAGCAGCGGGGGGGGCTCGGCTCCGAATACGCAGTATTTT,CASSGGGSAPNTQYF
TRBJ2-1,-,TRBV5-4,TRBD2,TGTGCCAGCAGCCCAGAGCGGGGGGGTCCTAGTGGGGAGTTCTTC,CASSPERGGPSGEFF
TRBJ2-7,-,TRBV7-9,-,TGTGCCAGCAGTTACCAAGGGGTAGCGGAAGCGGCCTACGAGCAGTACTTC,CASSYQGVAEAAYEQYF
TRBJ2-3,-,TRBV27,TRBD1,TGTGCCAGCAACCCTTCGGGACAGTGGTTCTTCAATACGCAGTATTTT,CASNPSGQWFFNTQYF
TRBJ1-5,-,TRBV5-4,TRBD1,TGTGCCAGCAGCTTATCCGGGACAGGGAATCAGCCCCAGCATTTT,CASSLSGTGNQPQHF
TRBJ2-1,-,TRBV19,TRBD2,TGTGCCAGTAGTATACGGACTAGTGGTGAGCAGTTCTTC,CASSIRTSGEQFF
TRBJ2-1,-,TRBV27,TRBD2,TGTGCCAGCAGTCCGCGTGGAGCGGGGGGGGTAGAAATCTACAATGAGCAGTTCTTC,CASSPRGAGGVEIYNEQFF
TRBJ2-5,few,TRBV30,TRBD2,TGTGCCTGGGGCGGGGGGACCCAGTACTTC,CAWGGGTQYF
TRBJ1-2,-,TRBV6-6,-,TGTGCCAGCAGTTATACGGGGGGCGCGCGTGGCTACACCTTC,CASSYTGGARGYTF